The rows below give T cell receptor beta chains drawn from one sample of a study of spatial heterogeneity in lung cancer. TCRdb re-called the 5' RACE reads through MiXCR, storing one row per CDR3 protein. The sample carries about 13,000 distinct CDR3 sequences, less than 8% recorded once. This specimen consisted of lung tumor tissue, obtained at surgery. The receptors stem from a female donor with early-stage non-small cell lung cancer. CDR3s include the opening cysteine and the closing phenylalanine or tryptophan. Each record gives: CDR3 protein, V gene, clone size, J gene. Size is stated for part of the rows, as once, few or many counts, or as a class when the clone is expanded.

cdr3_aa: CASSPVEVANNEQFF; v_call: TRBV5-1; clone_size: many; j_call: TRBJ2-1
cdr3_aa: CASSLIQGVWEKLFF; v_call: TRBV11-2; clone_size: many; j_call: TRBJ1-4
cdr3_aa: CASSLVGTGGYNEQFF; v_call: TRBV7-2; clone_size: medium-sized; j_call: TRBJ2-1
cdr3_aa: CASSPNSLPNEKLFF; v_call: TRBV27; clone_size: medium-sized; j_call: TRBJ1-4
cdr3_aa: CASSKVREGGTYNSPLHF; v_call: TRBV21-1; clone_size: many; j_call: TRBJ1-6
cdr3_aa: CASSQPGFEKLFF; v_call: TRBV16; clone_size: many; j_call: TRBJ1-4
cdr3_aa: CASSPRDKETQYF; v_call: TRBV18; clone_size: many; j_call: TRBJ2-5
cdr3_aa: CASSLGQAFYEQYF; v_call: TRBV13; clone_size: few; j_call: TRBJ2-7
cdr3_aa: CASSSGAPGQETQYF; v_call: TRBV6-5; clone_size: many; j_call: TRBJ2-5
cdr3_aa: CASSSAGVTYEQYF; v_call: TRBV7-9; clone_size: medium-sized; j_call: TRBJ2-7
cdr3_aa: CSAIRQIDTQYF; v_call: TRBV20-1; clone_size: many; j_call: TRBJ2-3
cdr3_aa: CSALDGQGNTGELFF; v_call: TRBV20-1; clone_size: many; j_call: TRBJ2-2
cdr3_aa: CASSQSRVADTQYF; v_call: TRBV18; clone_size: NA; j_call: TRBJ2-3
cdr3_aa: CASSRSSPGQGSNQPQHF; v_call: TRBV6-5; clone_size: many; j_call: TRBJ1-5
cdr3_aa: CASSQRDRKGYEQYF; v_call: TRBV13; clone_size: many; j_call: TRBJ2-7
cdr3_aa: CASSLLEEQFF; v_call: TRBV3-2; clone_size: many; j_call: TRBJ2-1
cdr3_aa: CASSQGLGGFFSYNEQFF; v_call: TRBV4-2; clone_size: NA; j_call: TRBJ2-1
cdr3_aa: CASSYGPLGQDIETQYF; v_call: TRBV6-5; clone_size: many; j_call: TRBJ2-5